This TCR beta chain was retrieved from a study of blood T cell repertoires in COVID-19. As handled by the study authors: Nucleated cell counts were estimated from reference gene primer amplification. Only in-frame clones appear in the TCRdb table, and some are missing; sequencing was by immunoSEQ multiplex PCR. V and J calls and clone size are those listed in that table; D and trimming were worked out from the DNA. The top ten clones hold 6.5% to 10% of a sample with under 150,000 clones, about 88% of them seen once. CDR1 and CDR2 from the germline V gene are SGHDT and YYEEEE. The CDR3 consists of 16 residues. V was clipped by 0 bases and J by 1 base; unmatched bases: 3.

Input material: peripheral blood. The chain employs TRBV5-6 and TRBJ2-3; 9 bases fit TRBD1. This receptor was obtained from a woman aged 70-85 years who had recovered from COVID-19. The CDR3, as DNA: TGTGCCAGCAGCTTGGCGGGACAGGGCGGCACAGATACGCAGTATTTT. Protein product: CASSLAGQGGTDTQYF.